These 12 T cell receptor beta chains were sequenced from one sample in a study of shared T cell receptors in the human thymus. TCRdb's copy holds only in-frame clones and misses some; the assay was immunoSEQ multiplex PCR. This repertoire shows hundreds of thousands of clones, around 78% found once; its top ten account for roughly 0.013%. The sample was also reused in another study, on human thymus T cells.

The sequencing input was thymocytes. These receptors all stem from a boy younger than two with a congenital heart defect.

Comments on this clone: The sample contains more than one DNA sequence encoding this CDR3. The rearrangement links TRBV10-1 to TRBJ2-7; TRBD2 matches at 11 bases. Germline V gene lookup returns CDR1 WNHNN and CDR2 SYGVQD (reference sequence). J gave up 2 bases and V 4 bases, and 1 base lay outside the gene matches. The CDR3 length is 14 residues. Here the CDR3 reads CASSGLAGTYEQYF. In DNA, the CDR3 is TGCGCCAGCAGTGGACTAGCGGGAACCTACGAGCAGTACTTC.

This sequence joins TRBV28 and TRBJ1-2, with a possible D match to TRBD1 (5 bases). Looked up from germline, CDR1 is MDHEN and CDR2 is SYDVKM. V was trimmed by 2 bases and J by 3 bases, leaving 10 bases between them. CDR3 size: 14 residues. The CDR3 DNA reads as TGTGCCAGCAGTTTAGCAGGGCTCGACTATGGCTACACCTTC. Its protein is CASSLAGLDYGYTF.

This clone was recorded once. The chain is built from TRBV4-2 and TRBJ1-1; unclear D gene. Germline V gene sequence: CDR1 LGHNA, CDR2 YNFKEQ. The CDR3 extends over 14 amino acids. The V gene lost 4 bases and the J gene lost 7 bases, with 16 bases spanning the gap. CDR3 protein: CASSPETGSNEAFF. DNA of the CDR3: TGTGCCAGCAGCCCAGAAACGGGGTCAAATGAAGCTTTCTTT.

The chain employs TRBV11-2 and TRBJ2-7, with D possibly TRBD2 on 6 matching bases. This CDR3 has 13 amino acids. V was trimmed by 8 bases and J by 0 bases, leaving 11 bases between them. From germline, CDR1 is SGHAT and CDR2 FQNNGV. The CDR3 region has the DNA TGTGCCAGCTCACTAGCTAACTCCTACGAGCAGTACTTC. It is translated as CASSLANSYEQYF.

The V call is TRBV6-1, the J call TRBJ1-2, with D possibly TRBD1 on 6 matching bases. The V end was cut by 7 bases, the J end by 5 bases, with 17 bases between. Germline loops: CDR1 MNHNS, CDR2 SASEGT. The CDR3 length is 14 residues. CDR3 nucleotides: TGTGCCAGCATCACAGGGCTTGGAGAGTATGGCTACACCTTC. Encoded protein: CASITGLGEYGYTF.

The V gene is TRBV21-1, the J gene TRBJ1-5; the table gives TRBD1 as D, unverified against the DNA. TRBV21-1 is a recognized pseudogene. This CDR3 comprises 15 residues. CDR3 in amino acids: CASSKRGKNDQPQHF. The CDR3 DNA reads TGTGCCAGCAGCAAAAGGGGCAAGAATGATCAGCCCCAGCATTTT.

The chain joins TRBV28 to TRBJ2-7; unclear D gene. V was cut by 5 bases and J by 0 bases, with 17 bases left in between. The germline V gene encodes CDR1 MDHEN and CDR2 SYDVKM. The CDR3 has 16 residues. In nucleotides, the CDR3 is TGTGCCAGCAGTCCTCGGGTAAAGAAGAGCTCCTACGAGCAGTACTTC. Translation: CASSPRVKKSSYEQYF. The entire variable domain, with the rest obtained from reference TRBV28 and TRBJ2-7, is as follows: DVKVTQSSRYLVKRTGEKVFLECVQDMDHENMFWYRQDPGLGLRLIYFSYDVKMKEKGDIPEGYSVSREKKERFSLILESASTNQTSMYLCASSPRVKKSSYEQYFGPGTRLTVT.

The chain has TRBV29-1 and TRBJ1-2; TRBD1 matches 7 bases. This CDR3 contains 12 residues. Germline lookup yields CDR1 SQVTM and CDR2 ANQGSEA. The V gene end was trimmed by 7 bases and the J gene end by 7 bases; junction bases not matched to a gene: 9. The chain's CDR3 is CSGKQGIGGYTF. The DNA for the CDR3 is TGCAGCGGGAAACAGGGGATAGGTGGCTACACCTTC.

The chain couples TRBV27 to TRBJ1-4; D is possibly TRBD1 (6 bases). Germline V gives CDR1 MNHEY, CDR2 SMNVEV (reference sequence). Trimming took off 4 bases at V and 8 bases at J, with 17 bases between the two ends. CDR3 size: 15 residues. CDR3 nucleotides: TGTGCCAGCAGTTCATACAGGGATTCGGGAGAAAAACTGTTTTTT. Translating it yields CASSSYRDSGEKLFF.

The chain joins TRBV19 to TRBJ2-7, with 7 nucleotides matching TRBD1. The CDR3 is 13 residues long. Germline V gene sequence: CDR1 LNHDA, CDR2 SQIVND (reference sequence). The ends lost 3 bases at V and 5 bases at J; junction bases unmatched: 4. The chain's CDR3 is CASSINRGDEQYF. The CDR3 bases are TGTGCCAGTAGTATCAACAGGGGAGACGAGCAGTACTTC.

The chain recombines TRBV5-6 with TRBJ2-6; 13 bases are a match to TRBD2. There are 19 residues in the CDR3. CDR1 is SGHDT and CDR2 is YYEEEE in the germline V gene. Trimming at V came to 4 bases and at J to 2 bases, leaving 9 bases not matched to a gene. The CDR3: CASSQGLAGEQAGANVLTF. The CDR3 DNA is TGTGCCAGCAGCCAAGGACTAGCGGGAGAACAGGCTGGGGCCAACGTCCTGACTTTC.

The gene calls are TRBV11-2 and TRBJ2-1, with D maybe TRBD1 (5 bases). Trimming removed 5 bases at V and 9 bases at J, with 23 bases between. Germline V lookup: CDR1 SGHAT, CDR2 FQNNGV. This CDR3 region has 16 residues. The CDR3 loop reads CASSPKGARRSSEQFF. The DNA of the CDR3 is TGTGCCAGCAGCCCAAAAGGGGCAAGGCGTAGTAGTGAGCAGTTCTTC.